This T cell receptor (beta chain) was sequenced during a study of blood T cell repertoires in COVID-19. In the study overall: The study drew acute and convalescent COVID-19 samples from the United States, Italy and Spain. From T cells, B-cell-depleted T cells, or PBMCs came the material, which was cDNA or gDNA.

As processed by the authors: By means of reference gene primer amplification, nucleated cell counts were estimated. Generated by immunoSEQ multiplex PCR, the TCRdb table keeps only in-frame clones and is missing some. The V and J calls and clone size are taken from that table; D and trimming were inferred from the DNA. Of approximately 120,000 clones listed, roughly 80% are singletons. The germline V gene has CDR1 MGHRA and CDR2 YSYEKL. V dropped 1 base and J dropped 5; count of bases not matched to a gene: 4. This CDR3 is built from 16 residues. Sequenced: peripheral blood. This chain connects TRBV4-1 to TRBJ2-1; 11 positions agree with TRBD2. The sequence derives from a human donor in a cohort sampled during active or convalescent COVID-19. In DNA, the CDR3 is TGCGCCAGCAGCCAAGGATTGACTAGCGGGAACAATGAGCAGTTCTTC. Its translation is CASSQGLTSGNNEQFF.